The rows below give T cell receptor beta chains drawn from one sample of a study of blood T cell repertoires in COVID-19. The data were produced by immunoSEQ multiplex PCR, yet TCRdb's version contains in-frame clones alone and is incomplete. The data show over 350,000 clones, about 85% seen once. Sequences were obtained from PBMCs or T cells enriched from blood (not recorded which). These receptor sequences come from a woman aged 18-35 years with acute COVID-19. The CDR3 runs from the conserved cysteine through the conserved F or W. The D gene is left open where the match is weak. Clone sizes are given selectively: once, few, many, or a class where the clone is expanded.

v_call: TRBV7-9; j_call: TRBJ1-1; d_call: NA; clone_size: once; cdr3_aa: CASSPEALDGAFF; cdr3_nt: TGTGCCAGCAGCCCCGAGGCCCTAGACGGAGCTTTCTTT
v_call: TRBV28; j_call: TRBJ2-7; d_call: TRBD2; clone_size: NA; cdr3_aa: CASSLRTSPSYEQYF; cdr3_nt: TGTGCCAGCAGTTTGCGGACTAGCCCCTCCTACGAGCAGTACTTC
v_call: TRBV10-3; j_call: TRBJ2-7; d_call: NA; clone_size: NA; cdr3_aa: CAISAGLSYEQYF; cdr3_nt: TGTGCCATCAGCGCAGGCCTGTCCTACGAGCAGTACTTC
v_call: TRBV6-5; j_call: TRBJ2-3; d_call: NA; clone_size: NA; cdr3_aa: CASSYSYWSTDTQYF; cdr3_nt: TGTGCCAGCAGTTACTCCTATTGGAGCACAGATACGCAGTATTTT
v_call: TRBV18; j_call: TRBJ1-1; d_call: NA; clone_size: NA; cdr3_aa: CASSQVEGRGAFF; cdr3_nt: TGTGCCAGCTCACAGGTCGAGGGGAGGGGCGCTTTCTTT
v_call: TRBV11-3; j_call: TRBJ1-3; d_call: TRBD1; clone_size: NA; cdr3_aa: CASSLRDSGNTIYF; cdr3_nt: TGTGCCAGCAGCCTCCGGGACAGTGGAAACACCATATATTTT
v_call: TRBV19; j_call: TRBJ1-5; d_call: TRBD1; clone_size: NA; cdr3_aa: CASSGRTGRNQPQHF; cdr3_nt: TGTGCCAGTAGTGGAAGGACAGGACGCAATCAGCCCCAGCATTTT
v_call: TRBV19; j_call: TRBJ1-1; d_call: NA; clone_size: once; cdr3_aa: CASGPGPARGWGRNTEAFF; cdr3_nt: TGTGCCAGCGGACCAGGGCCCGCTCGAGGTTGGGGAAGGAACACTGAAGCTTTCTTT
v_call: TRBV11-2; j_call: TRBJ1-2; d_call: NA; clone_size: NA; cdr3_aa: CASSQGLPRGYTF; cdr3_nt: TGTGCCAGCAGCCAGGGCCTGCCGCGTGGCTACACCTTC
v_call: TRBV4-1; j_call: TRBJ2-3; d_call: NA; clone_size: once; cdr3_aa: CASSQVYRGGTDTQYF; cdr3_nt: TGCGCCAGCAGCCAAGTTTATAGGGGCGGAACAGATACGCAGTATTTT
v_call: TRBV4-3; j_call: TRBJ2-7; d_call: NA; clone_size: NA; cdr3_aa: CASSQGSRGYEQYF; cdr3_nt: TGCGCCAGCAGCCAAGGGAGCAGGGGCTACGAGCAGTACTTC
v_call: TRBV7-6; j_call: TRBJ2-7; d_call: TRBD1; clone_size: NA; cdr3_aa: CASSIGQGPSYEQYF; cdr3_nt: TGTGCCAGCAGTATCGGACAGGGACCCTCCTACGAGCAGTACTTC
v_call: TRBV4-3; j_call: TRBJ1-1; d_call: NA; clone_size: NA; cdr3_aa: CASSQGQLNTEAFF; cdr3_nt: TGCGCCAGCAGCCAAGGACAGCTGAACACTGAAGCTTTCTTT
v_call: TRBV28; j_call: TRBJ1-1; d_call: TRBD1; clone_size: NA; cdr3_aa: CASSIYRGEAFF; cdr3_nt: TGTGCCAGCAGCATTTACAGGGGTGAAGCTTTCTTT
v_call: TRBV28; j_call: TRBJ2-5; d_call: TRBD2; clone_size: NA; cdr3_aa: CASSFIPILAGEETQYF; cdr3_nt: TGTGCCAGCAGTTTTATCCCGATCCTAGCGGGAGAAGAGACCCAGTACTTC
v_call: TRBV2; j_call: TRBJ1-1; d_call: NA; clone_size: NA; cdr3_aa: CASSEEGQSEAFF; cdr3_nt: TGTGCCAGCAGTGAAGAGGGGCAGTCTGAAGCTTTCTTT
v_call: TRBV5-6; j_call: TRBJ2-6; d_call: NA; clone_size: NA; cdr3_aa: CASSKRGGAGANVLTF; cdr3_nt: TGTGCCAGCAGCAAGCGAGGGGGAGCTGGGGCCAACGTCCTGACTTTC
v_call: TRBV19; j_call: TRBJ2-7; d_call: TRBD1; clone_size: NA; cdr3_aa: CASSIRGQGSSYEQYF; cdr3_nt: TGTGCCAGTAGTATCAGGGGACAGGGAAGCTCCTACGAGCAGTACTTC
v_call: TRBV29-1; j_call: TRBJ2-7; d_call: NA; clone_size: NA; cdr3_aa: CSVETLGGVGMVEQYF; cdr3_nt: TGCAGCGTTGAAACTCTTGGAGGGGTTGGGATGGTCGAGCAGTACTTC
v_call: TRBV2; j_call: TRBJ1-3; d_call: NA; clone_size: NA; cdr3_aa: CASSEGLGTNLRISGNTIYF; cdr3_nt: TGTGCCAGCAGTGAGGGGTTGGGGACAAACCTGAGGATCTCTGGAAACACCATATATTTT
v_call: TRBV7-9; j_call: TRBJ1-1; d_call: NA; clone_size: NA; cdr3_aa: CASSIGQWGEAFF; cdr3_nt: TGTGCCAGCAGCATCGGACAATGGGGTGAAGCTTTCTTT
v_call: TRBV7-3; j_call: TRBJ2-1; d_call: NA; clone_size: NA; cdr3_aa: CASSLTGALTYNEQFF; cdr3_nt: TGTGCCAGCAGCTTAACGGGGGCCCTTACATACAATGAGCAGTTCTTC
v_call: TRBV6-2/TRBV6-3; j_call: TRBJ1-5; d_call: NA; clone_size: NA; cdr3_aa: CASSYSDRNQPQHF; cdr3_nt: TGTGCCAGCAGTTACTCGGACAGAAATCAGCCCCAGCATTTT
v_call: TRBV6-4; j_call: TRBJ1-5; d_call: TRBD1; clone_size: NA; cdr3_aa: CASQGAEGNQPQHF; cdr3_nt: TGTGCCAGTCAGGGGGCAGAGGGCAATCAGCCCCAGCATTTT
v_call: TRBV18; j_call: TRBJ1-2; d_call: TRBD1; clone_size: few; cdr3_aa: CASSPTTGGVDGYTF; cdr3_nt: TGTGCCAGCTCACCTACGACAGGGGGCGTAGATGGCTACACCTTC
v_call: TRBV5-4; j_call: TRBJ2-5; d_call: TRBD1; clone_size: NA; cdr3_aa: CASSFGTGQETQYF; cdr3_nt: TGTGCCAGCAGCTTCGGGACAGGGCAAGAGACCCAGTACTTC
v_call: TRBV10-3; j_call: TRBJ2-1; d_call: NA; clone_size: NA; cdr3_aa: CAISGTTGRTSAGNEQFF; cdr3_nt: TGTGCCATCAGTGGAACGACCGGGCGCACGTCGGCGGGTAATGAGCAGTTCTTC
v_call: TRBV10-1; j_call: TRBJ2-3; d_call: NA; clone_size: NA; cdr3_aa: CARTLGARDTQYF; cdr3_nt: TGCGCCAGAACCTTGGGGGCCCGAGATACGCAGTATTTT
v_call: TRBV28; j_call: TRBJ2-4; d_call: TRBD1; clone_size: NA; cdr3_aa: CASRGQGFSKNIQYF; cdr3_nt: TGTGCCAGCCGGGGACAGGGATTTTCCAAAAACATTCAGTACTTC
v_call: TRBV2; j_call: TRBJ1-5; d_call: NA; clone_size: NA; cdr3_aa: CASGQGNQPQHF; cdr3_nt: TGTGCTAGCGGGCAGGGCAATCAGCCCCAGCATTTT
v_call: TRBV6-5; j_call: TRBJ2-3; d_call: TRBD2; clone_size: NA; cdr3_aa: CASSYRASGGTDTQYF; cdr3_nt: TGTGCCAGCAGTTACAGGGCTAGCGGGGGCACAGATACGCAGTATTTT
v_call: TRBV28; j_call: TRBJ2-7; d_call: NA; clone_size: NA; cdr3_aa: CASSFTGAYEQYF; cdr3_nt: TGTGCCAGCAGTTTCACCGGGGCCTACGAGCAGTACTTC
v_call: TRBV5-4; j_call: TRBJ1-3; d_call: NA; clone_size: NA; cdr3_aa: CASSLVQDGNTIYF; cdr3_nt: TGTGCCAGCAGCTTGGTACAGGACGGAAACACCATATATTTT
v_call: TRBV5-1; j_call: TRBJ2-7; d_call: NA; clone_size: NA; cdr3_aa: CASSLSSSYEQYF; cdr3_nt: TGCGCCAGCAGCTTGTCCAGCTCCTACGAGCAGTACTTC
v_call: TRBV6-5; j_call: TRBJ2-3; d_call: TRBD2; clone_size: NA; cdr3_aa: CASIAGGTDTQYF; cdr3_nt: TGTGCCAGCATAGCGGGGGGGACAGATACGCAGTATTTT
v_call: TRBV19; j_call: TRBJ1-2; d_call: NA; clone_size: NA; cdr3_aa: CASWTVLGTNYGYTF; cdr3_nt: TGTGCCAGCTGGACAGTTTTGGGAACTAACTATGGCTACACCTTC
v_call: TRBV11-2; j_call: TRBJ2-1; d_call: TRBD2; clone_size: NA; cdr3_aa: CASSLGVLAGGENEQFF; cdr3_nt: TGTGCCAGCAGCTTAGGGGTCCTAGCGGGAGGGGAGAATGAGCAGTTCTTC
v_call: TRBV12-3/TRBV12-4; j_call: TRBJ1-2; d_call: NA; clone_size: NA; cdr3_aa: CASSWGHNYGYTF; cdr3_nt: TGTGCCAGCAGTTGGGGACATAACTATGGCTACACCTTC
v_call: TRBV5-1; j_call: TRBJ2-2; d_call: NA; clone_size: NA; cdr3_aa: CASSLVIAQYTGELFF; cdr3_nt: TGCGCCAGCAGCTTGGTGATAGCTCAATACACCGGGGAGCTGTTTTTT
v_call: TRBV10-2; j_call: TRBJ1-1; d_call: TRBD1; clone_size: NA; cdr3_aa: CASSEFGTGGTEAFF; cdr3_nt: TGCGCCAGCAGTGAGTTTGGGACAGGGGGAACTGAAGCTTTCTTT
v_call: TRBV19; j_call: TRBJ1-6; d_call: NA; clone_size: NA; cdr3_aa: CASGQGNSPLHF; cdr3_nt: TGTGCCAGTGGGCAGGGGAATTCACCCCTCCACTTT
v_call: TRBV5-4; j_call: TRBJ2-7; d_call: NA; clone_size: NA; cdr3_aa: CASSLTPYEQYF; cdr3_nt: TGTGCCAGCAGCCTGACACCCTACGAGCAGTACTTC